The next 15 T cell receptor beta chains were all read from a single sample in a study of blood T cell repertoires in COVID-19. Sequencing used immunoSEQ multiplex PCR; TCRdb keeps in-frame clones, though not all of them. Of tens of thousands of clones listed, roughly 85% are singletons. The sample comprised peripheral blood. Receptors were obtained from a man aged 55-75 years with active or convalescent COVID-19.

The CDR3 coding sequence is TGTGCCAGCAGCTTAGCCCCTGACTATGAGCAGTTCTTC. It translates to CASSLAPDYEQFF. This sequence joins TRBV11-3 and TRBJ2-1; D not resolved. V was pared by 1 base and J by 8 bases, with 9 bases between. The CDR3 is made up of 13 amino acids. Germline CDR1 reads SGHNT; CDR2 reads YENEEA.

The J gene is TRBJ2-3, the V gene TRBV20-1; 7 bases are a match to TRBD2. CDR1 is DFQATT, CDR2 SNEGSKA, per germline (reference sequence). V dropped 7 bases and J dropped 1; count of bases not matched to a gene: 8. The CDR3 spans 14 residues. The CDR3: CSVSPGRGTDTQYF. CDR3 coding DNA: TGCAGTGTTAGTCCGGGGAGGGGCACAGATACGCAGTATTTT.

In nucleotides, the CDR3 is TGTGCCAGCAGCTCCGGGACAACTAATGAAAAACTGTTTTTT. It specifies CASSSGTTNEKLFF. This chain uses TRBV3-1 (or the pseudogene TRBV3-2) with TRBJ1-4; D call uncertain. This CDR3 spans 14 amino acids. V was trimmed by 5 bases and J by 0 bases, leaving 7 bases between them. Germline V CDR1 and CDR2: LGHDT, YNNKEL (reference sequence).

The chain combines TRBV27 with TRBJ1-2; D unresolved. CDR1 and CDR2 from the germline V gene are MNHEY and SMNVEV (reference sequence). The CDR3 is 13 amino acids. Trimming stripped 6 bases from V and 4 bases from J, with 12 bases between. The CDR3 DNA follows: TGTGCCAGCAGGTTGGGAAGCGGCTATGGCTACACCTTC. It translates to CASRLGSGYGYTF.

This chain joins TRBV15 and TRBJ2-5; the D gene is possibly TRBD1 (6 bases). Germline V gene data show CDR1 as LNHNV and CDR2 as YYDKDF (reference sequence). Trimming removed 5 bases from V and 2 bases from J, with 12 bases in between. The CDR3 has 14 residues. The CDR3 DNA is TGTGCCACCAGCCAGAGACAGGTGCAAGAGACCCAGTACTTC. Amino acid sequence: CATSQRQVQETQYF.

The chain carries TRBV2 and TRBJ1-3; 7 bases match TRBD1. V shed 4 bases and J 4 bases; nucleotides not matched to a gene: 10. CDR1 is SNHLY and CDR2 is FYNNEI in the germline V gene. This CDR3 spans 16 amino acids. DNA for the CDR3: TGTGCCAGCAGTGTAACTACAGGGGCTGGAGGAAACACCATATATTTT. Translation: CASSVTTGAGGNTIYF. The full variable domain, rest sourced from reference TRBV2 and TRBJ1-3, is EPEVTQTPSHQVTQMGQEVILRCVPISNHLYFYWYRQILGQKVEFLVSFYNNEISEKSEIFDDQFSVERPDGSNFTLKIRSTKLEDSAMYFCASSVTTGAGGNTIYFGEGSWLTVV.

The V gene is TRBV6-5, the J gene TRBJ1-1; D gene uncertain. The CDR3 sequence is 13 residues long. Trimming took 7 bases from V and 1 from J, leaving 10 bases between them. The germline V gene has CDR1 MNHEY and CDR2 SVGAGI. CDR3 nucleotides: TGTGCCAGCACCCACGAGGGGAACACTGAAGCTTTCTTT. As protein: CASTHEGNTEAFF.

The V and J genes are TRBV19 and TRBJ2-3; the D gene is possibly TRBD2 (5 bases). Per the germline V gene, CDR1 is LNHDA and CDR2 is SQIVND (reference sequence). The CDR3 extends over 19 amino acids. V dropped 3 bases and J dropped 4 bases, with 26 bases sitting between them. The CDR3 is CASSMAGEGRGIRADTQYF. The CDR3 DNA sequence: TGTGCCAGTAGTATGGCGGGTGAGGGCCGAGGGATTCGCGCAGATACGCAGTATTTT.

Only a few counts were recorded for this clone. This chain joins TRBV29-1 and TRBJ1-3; D is unresolved. Germline V gives CDR1 SQVTM, CDR2 ANQGSEA. V lost 3 bases to trimming and J lost 4 bases, with 4 bases between them. The CDR3 sequence is 11 residues long. The CDR3 DNA follows: TGCAGCGTTGAGTCGGGAAACACCATATATTTT. It yields the protein CSVESGNTIYF. Full variable domain (remainder filled in from reference TRBV29-1 and TRBJ1-3): SAVISQKPSRDICQRGTSLTIQCQVDSQVTMMFWYRQQPGQSLTLIATANQGSEATYESGFVIDKFPISRPNLTFSTLTVSNMSPEDSSIYLCSVESGNTIYFGEGSWLTVV.

Note on this clone: Other DNA sequences in this sample translate to the same CDR3. This chain joins TRBV5-4 and TRBJ1-1; D is perhaps TRBD1 (6 bases). CDR1 is SGHNT and CDR2 is YYREEE in the germline V gene (reference sequence). The CDR3 consists of 14 residues. V was clipped by 0 bases and J by 1 base, with 7 bases between them. The CDR3 region is CASSLEQGNTEAFF. The CDR3 bases are TGTGCCAGCAGCTTGGAACAGGGGAACACTGAAGCTTTCTTT.

The genes are TRBV29-1 and TRBJ2-1; TRBD1 agrees at 8 bases. There are 14 residues in the CDR3. Germline V gene lookup returns CDR1 SQVTM and CDR2 ANQGSEA. V was pared by 7 bases and J by 5 bases, with 10 bases of the junction left unmatched. The CDR3 DNA follows: TGCAGCGCCAGACCGGGACAGGCCAACAATGAGCAGTTCTTC. Translation gives CSARPGQANNEQFF.

This chain connects TRBV6-5 to TRBJ1-4; 8 bases align to TRBD1. The germline V gene encodes CDR1 MNHEY and CDR2 SVGAGI. The CDR3 is 16 amino acids. Germline trimming cut 2 bases from V and 7 bases from J; bases unmatched to any gene: 9. The CDR3 DNA reads as TGTGCCAGCAGTTACACCCTGGACAGGGAGAGTGAAAAACTGTTTTTT. It specifies CASSYTLDRESEKLFF.

J is TRBJ1-3 and V is TRBV11-2; D is uncertain. The CDR3 loop spans 14 amino acids. Trimming cost V 5 bases and J 0 bases, with 8 bases left between them. The germline V gene encodes CDR1 SGHAT and CDR2 FQNNGV. CDR3 in amino acids: CASSPLNSGNTIYF. The CDR3 DNA is TGTGCCAGCAGCCCCCTTAACTCTGGAAACACCATATATTTT.

This clone was seen a handful of times. This sequence joins TRBV7-6 and TRBJ2-5, with D perhaps TRBD2 (6 bases). Trimming took 4 bases from V and 1 from J, leaving 16 bases between them. The CDR3 has 16 amino acids. Germline V lookup: CDR1 SGHVS, CDR2 FNYEAQ. CDR3 amino acids: CASSSTGTRSQETQYF. As DNA, the CDR3 is TGTGCCAGCAGCTCCACGGGGACTCGAAGCCAAGAGACCCAGTACTTC.

With regard to this clone: Sequence at one end of the junction differs from germline and may be a read error. This rearrangement joins TRBV28 to TRBJ2-1; 7 nucleotides agree with TRBD1. Germline CDR1 MDHEN, CDR2 SYDVKM. The CDR3 has 15 residues. CDR3 nucleotides: TGTGCCAGCAGTTTATACAGGGGCTCCAACAATGAGCAGTTCTTC. This translates into CASSLYRGSNNEQFF. The variable domain in full, completed from reference TRBV28 and TRBJ2-1, reads DVKVTQSSRYLVKRTGEKVFLECVQDMDHENMFWYRQDPGLGLRLIYFSYDVKMKEKGDIPEGYSVSREKKERFSLILESASTNQTSMYLCASSLYRGSNNEQFFGPGTRLTVL.